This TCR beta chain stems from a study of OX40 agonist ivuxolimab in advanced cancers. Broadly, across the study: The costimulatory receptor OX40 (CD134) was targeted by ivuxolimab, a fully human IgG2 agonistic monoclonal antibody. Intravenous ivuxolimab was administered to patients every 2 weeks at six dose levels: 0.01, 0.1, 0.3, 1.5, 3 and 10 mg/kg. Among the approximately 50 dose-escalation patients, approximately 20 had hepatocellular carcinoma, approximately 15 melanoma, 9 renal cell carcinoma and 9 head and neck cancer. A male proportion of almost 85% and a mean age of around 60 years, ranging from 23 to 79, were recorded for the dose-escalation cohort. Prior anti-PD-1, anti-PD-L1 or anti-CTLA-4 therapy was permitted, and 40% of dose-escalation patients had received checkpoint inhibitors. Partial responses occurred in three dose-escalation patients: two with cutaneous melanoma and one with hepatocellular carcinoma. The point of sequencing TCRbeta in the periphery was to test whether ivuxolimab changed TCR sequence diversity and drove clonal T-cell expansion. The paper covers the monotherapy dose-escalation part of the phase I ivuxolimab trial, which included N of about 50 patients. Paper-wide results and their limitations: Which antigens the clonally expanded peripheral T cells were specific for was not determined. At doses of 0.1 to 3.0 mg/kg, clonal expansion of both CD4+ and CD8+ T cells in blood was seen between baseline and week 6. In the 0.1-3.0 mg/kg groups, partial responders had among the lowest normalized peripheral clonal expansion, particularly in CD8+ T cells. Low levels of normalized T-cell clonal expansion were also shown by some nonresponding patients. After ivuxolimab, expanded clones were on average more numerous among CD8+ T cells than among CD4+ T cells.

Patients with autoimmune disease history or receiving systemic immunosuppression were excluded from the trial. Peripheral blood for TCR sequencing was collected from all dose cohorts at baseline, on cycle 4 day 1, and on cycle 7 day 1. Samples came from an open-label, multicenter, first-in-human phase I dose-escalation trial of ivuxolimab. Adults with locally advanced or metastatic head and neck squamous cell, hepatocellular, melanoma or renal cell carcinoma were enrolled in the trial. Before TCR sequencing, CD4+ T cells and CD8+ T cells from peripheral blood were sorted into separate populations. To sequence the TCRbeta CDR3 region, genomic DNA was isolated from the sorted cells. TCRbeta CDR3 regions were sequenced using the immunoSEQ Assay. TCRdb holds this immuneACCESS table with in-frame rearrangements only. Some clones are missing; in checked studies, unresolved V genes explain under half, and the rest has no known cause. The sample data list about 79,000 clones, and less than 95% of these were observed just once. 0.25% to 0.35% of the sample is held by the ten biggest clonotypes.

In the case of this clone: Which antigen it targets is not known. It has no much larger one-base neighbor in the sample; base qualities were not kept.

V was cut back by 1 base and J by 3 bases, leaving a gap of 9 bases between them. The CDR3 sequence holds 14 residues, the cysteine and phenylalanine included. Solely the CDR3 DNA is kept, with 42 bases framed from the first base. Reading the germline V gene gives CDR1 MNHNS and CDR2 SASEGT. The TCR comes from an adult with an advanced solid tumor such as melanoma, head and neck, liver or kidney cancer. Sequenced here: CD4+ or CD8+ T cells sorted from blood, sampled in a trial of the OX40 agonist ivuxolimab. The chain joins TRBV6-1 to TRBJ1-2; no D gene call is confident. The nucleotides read TGTGCCAGCAGTGAAGAGGGTGGCTACTATGGCTACACCTTC. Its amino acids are CASSEEGGYYGYTF.